This T cell receptor (beta chain) is from a study of blood T cell repertoires in COVID-19. Study-level information: The origin of the acute and convalescent COVID-19 samples was the United States, Italy and Spain. T cells, B-cell-depleted T cells, or PBMCs provided the cDNA or gDNA that served as material.

Methods used by the authors: Reference gene primer amplification yielded estimated nucleated cell counts. Generated by immunoSEQ multiplex PCR, the TCRdb table keeps only in-frame clones and is missing some. Clone size and the V and J calls come from that table; the DNA yielded D and trimming. Of roughly 230,000 clones listed, around 85% are singletons. J gave up 8 bases and V 8 bases, and 9 bases lay outside the gene matches. Germline V gene data show CDR1 as MNHEY and CDR2 as SVGAGI. The CDR3 totals 14 residues. Only one count was recorded for this clone. This rearrangement joins TRBV6-5 to TRBJ1-6; 7 nucleotides agree with TRBD1. Sequenced sample: peripheral blood. This clonotype was sampled from a woman aged 60 to 75 with active or convalescent COVID-19. The CDR3 nucleotides read TGTGCCAGCCGAACCCTGACAGGGTATTCACCCCTCCACTTT. It translates to CASRTLTGYSPLHF.